The rows below give T cell receptor beta chains drawn from one sample of a study of T-cell reconstitution after alpha-beta-depleted transplantation in children. TCRdb re-called the PCR reads with MiXCR, one entry per CDR3 protein. The repertoire holds more than 200,000 distinct CDR3 sequences, with roughly 25% as singletons. The sample consisted of PBMCs, mostly from graft donor cells, taken 360 days after TCRalphabeta/CD19-depleted stem cell transplant. The receptors originated from a female patient younger than 10 who had a stem cell transplant for congenital amegakaryocytic thrombocytopenia, so the T cells may come from the graft donor. Both conserved end residues are part of each CDR3. A D gene is named only where the DNA matches it firmly. Some rows have no size entry. The others give once, few or many, or a class for an expanded clone.

>TRBJ2-3|TRBV11-2|.|.
CASSFKRGHKDTQYF
TGTGCCAGCAGCTTCAAACGCGGGCATAAAGATACGCAGTATTTT
>TRBJ1-5|TRBV20-1|.|.
CSAFQDSYQPQHF
TGCAGTGCTTTTCAAGACAGCTATCAGCCCCAGCATTTT
>TRBJ2-1|TRBV28|.|.
CASGGEQFF
TGTGCCAGCGGGGGGGAGCAGTTCTTC
>TRBJ2-5|TRBV4-1|TRBD2|many
CASSLFTGPGTSGTQYF
TGCGCCAGCAGCCTGTTTACGGGTCCGGGGACTAGCGGGACCCAGTACTTC
>TRBJ2-7|TRBV28|TRBD1|.
CASSRPGQGINEQYF
TGTGCCAGCAGCCGCCCGGGACAGGGCATCAACGAGCAGTACTTC
>TRBJ2-7|TRBV29-1|.|many
CSVEVPTGTYEQYF
TGCAGCGTTGAAGTACCGACAGGTACCTACGAGCAGTACTTC
>TRBJ1-1|TRBV29-1|.|.
CSVVGSTAFF
TGCAGCGTTGTCGGGAGTACAGCTTTCTTT
>TRBJ2-5|TRBV12-3/TRBV12-4|.|many
CASSLRQLQETQYF
TGTGCCAGCAGTTTGCGCCAGCTCCAAGAGACCCAGTACTTC
>TRBJ1-6|TRBV4-1|.|few
CASSQADNYNSPLHF
TGCGCCAGCAGCCAAGCGGACAACTATAATTCACCCCTCCACTTT
>TRBJ2-1|TRBV5-6|.|.
CASSLQNRYNEQFF
TGTGCCAGCAGCTTGCAAAATCGGTACAATGAGCAGTTCTTC
>TRBJ2-7|TRBV12-3/TRBV12-4|.|.
CASSQTAYEQYF
TGTGCCAGCAGTCAAACGGCCTACGAGCAGTACTTC
>TRBJ1-1|TRBV5-6|.|.
CASSLEQYTEAFF
TGTGCCAGCAGCTTGGAGCAGTACACTGAAGCTTTCTTT
>TRBJ1-1|TRBV20-1|.|.
CNARVFLEVAFF
TGCAATGCTAGAGTTTTTTTAGAAGTAGCTTTCTTT